These T cell receptor beta chains were read from a single sample in a study of blood T cells in healthy people across ages. TCRdb called the 5' RACE reads again in MiXCR, with one record for every CDR3 protein. The sample comprises 1.6 million or so distinct CDR3 sequences, about 35% of which are singletons, and around 11% rests with the top ten. The specimen sequenced was blood. These receptors came from a woman aged 25 to 45 in good health. Each CDR3 is given with its conserved first and last residue. Fields, in order: D gene, J gene, V gene, clone size, CDR3 DNA, CDR3 protein. The D gene is left open where the match is weak. Clone size is given for some rows only: seen once, a few or many times, or a class if the clone is expanded.

TRBD1	TRBJ1-1	TRBV12-3/TRBV12-4	NA	TGTGCCAGCACCATAGGGACAGGTCCTAATTACATGAACACTGAAGCTTTCTTT	CASTIGTGPNYMNTEAFF
NA	TRBJ2-7	TRBV6-5	few	TGTGCCACCCGACAGTACTCCGAGCAGTACTTC	CATRQYSEQYF
NA	TRBJ2-7	TRBV9	few	TGTGCCAGCAGCGTAGGTCTCGGACATCCGGTACCCTACGAGCAGTACTTC	CASSVGLGHPVPYEQYF
TRBD1	TRBJ2-7	TRBV20-1	NA	TGCAGTGCTAGAGATGGCCTCCGAACAGGGGGCCACGAGCAGTACTTC	CSARDGLRTGGHEQYF
TRBD2	TRBJ2-7	TRBV12-5	NA	TGTGCTAGTGGTTTGGTCACCGGGACTAGCTCTGGAGGTAACGAGCAGTACTTC	CASGLVTGTSSGGNEQYF
NA	TRBJ1-2	TRBV4-2	few	TGTGCCAGCAGCCCGGAAGACAGAGTAAACTATGGCTACACCTTC	CASSPEDRVNYGYTF
NA	TRBJ2-2	TRBV10-3	NA	TGTGCCATCAGCGCCTCACTAGGGGCCACCGGGGAGCTGTTTTTT	CAISASLGATGELFF
NA	TRBJ1-1	TRBV5-1	many	TGCGCCAGCAGCCCGGGACATCAGAACACTGAAGCTTTCTTT	CASSPGHQNTEAFF
NA	TRBJ2-7	TRBV6-1	NA	TGTGCCAGCAGCGTGGAATACGAGCAGTACTTC	CASSVEYEQYF
NA	TRBJ2-5	TRBV5-6	few	TGTGCCAGCAGCGCTCCAGGGGAGGAGACCCAGTACTTC	CASSAPGEETQYF
NA	TRBJ1-6	TRBV20-1	few	TGCAGTGCTAGAGCCCCGAGCACGGCGACCCCTAGCTCCTATAATTCACCCCTCCACTTT	CSARAPSTATPSSYNSPLHF
NA	TRBJ1-1	TRBV28	NA	TGTGCCAGCAGTCCCCAGCGCGGCACTGAAGCTTTCTTT	CASSPQRGTEAFF
NA	TRBJ2-7	TRBV21-1	few	TGTGCCAGCCGAAGGGGCAGACTCTCCTACGAGCAGTACTTC	CASRRGRLSYEQYF
TRBD1	TRBJ2-7	TRBV11-1	NA	TGTGCCAGCAGCTTCTCCCGGGACAGGGAACGTTACGAGCAGTACTTC	CASSFSRDRERYEQYF
TRBD1	TRBJ2-1	TRBV28	NA	TGTGCCAGCACCTCCACCGGGACAGGGAGACTACCTCACAATGAGCAGTTCTTC	CASTSTGTGRLPHNEQFF
NA	TRBJ1-1	TRBV3-1	few	TGTGCCAGCAGCCAAGAGATGGGGAAAGCTTTCTTT	CASSQEMGKAFF
NA	TRBJ2-6	TRBV3-1	NA	TGTGCCAGCAGCCAACGAGGCTGGGCTAGCGGGGCCAACGTCCTGACTTTC	CASSQRGWASGANVLTF
NA	TRBJ1-6	TRBV25-1	few	TGTGCCAGCAGTGAATCGTTCAGGCCGGATTCACCCCTCCACTTT	CASSESFRPDSPLHF
NA	TRBJ2-1	TRBV3-1	NA	TGTGCCAGCAGCCAAGTTTGGCCGGGTAGGGGCCTTTTTGGTGAGCAGTTCTTC	CASSQVWPGRGLFGEQFF
NA	TRBJ2-7	TRBV20-1	NA	TGCAGTGCCCTTGGGCCCGGGAATGAGCAGTACTTC	CSALGPGNEQYF
NA	TRBJ2-7	TRBV12-2	few	TGTACAAGTCGCTTAGCGCTACGCGGCAGCTCCTACGAGCAGTACTTC	CTSRLALRGSSYEQYF
NA	TRBJ1-3	TRBV29-1	NA	TGCAGCGCCGAGACAGGTCTCTCTGGAAACACCATATATTTT	CSAETGLSGNTIYF
NA	TRBJ2-7	TRBV12-3/TRBV12-4	NA	TGTGCCAGCAGTTTAGCGATAGAGACCGAGCAGTACTTC	CASSLAIETEQYF
TRBD2	TRBJ2-3	TRBV7-2	many	TGTGCCAGCAGCCAGTGGGGGGGGGGAGGCACAGATACGCAGTATTTT	CASSQWGGGGTDTQYF
NA	TRBJ2-2	TRBV30	NA	TGTGCCTGGAGTGTACTTGTCAGCACCGGGGAGCTGTTTTTT	CAWSVLVSTGELFF
NA	TRBJ2-7	TRBV6-1	few	TGTGCCAGCAGTGAAGCATCGACAGGCAGCCTAACCTACGAGCAGTACTTC	CASSEASTGSLTYEQYF
NA	TRBJ1-2	TRBV15	NA	TGTGCCACCAGCAGAGATCTGCTTCGGGGCGGGAACTATGGCTACACCTTC	CATSRDLLRGGNYGYTF
TRBD2	TRBJ2-7	TRBV13	few	TGTGCCAGCAGCTTACTAGCGGGCCACCAATACGAGCAGTACTTC	CASSLLAGHQYEQYF
NA	TRBJ2-1	TRBV2	NA	TGTGCCAGCAGTGACACACCAGGCAGTGGGATGGGGAATGAGCAGTTCTTC	CASSDTPGSGMGNEQFF
TRBD2	TRBJ2-1	TRBV7-6	NA	TGTGCTAGCAGCCTATCCCCGTTAGCGGGCGGTTCCTACAATGAGCAGTTCTTC	CASSLSPLAGGSYNEQFF
TRBD2	TRBJ2-5	TRBV29-1	few	TGCAGCGTTGATAGCGGGGGGGGAGAGACCCAGTACTTC	CSVDSGGGETQYF
TRBD1	TRBJ2-1	TRBV7-2	NA	TGTGCCAGCAGCTTATCGAATTCAGGGGGTGAGCAGTTCTTC	CASSLSNSGGEQFF
NA	TRBJ2-3	TRBV7-2	few	TGTGCCAGCAACTTAGGCTGGGGGCCAGATACGCAGTATTTT	CASNLGWGPDTQYF
NA	TRBJ1-5	TRBV7-8	NA	TGTGCCAGCAGCTTTCGCCGTAGCAATCAGCCCCAGCATTTT	CASSFRRSNQPQHF
TRBD2	TRBJ2-1	TRBV20-1	NA	TGCAGTGCTTTACTAGCGGGGGAGTATGAATTACTAGCGGGGGAGTACAATGAGCAGTTCTTC	CSALLAGEYELLAGEYNEQFF
TRBD1	TRBJ2-7	TRBV4-1	NA	TGCGCCAGCAGCCACTCCGGACAGGGGACAGACCGAACGTACTTC	CASSHSGQGTDRTYF
NA	TRBJ2-2	TRBV11-2	NA	TGTGCCAGCAGCTTGGGGGTCGTGGCGACGAACACCGGGGAGCTGTTTTTT	CASSLGVVATNTGELFF
NA	TRBJ2-3	TRBV29-1	many	TGCAGCTACGAGGAGGGGAGGACAGATACGCAGTATTTT	CSYEEGRTDTQYF
TRBD1	TRBJ2-1	TRBV2	NA	TGTGCCAGCAGTGGCAGACAGGGCTTTTACAATGAGCAGTTCTTC	CASSGRQGFYNEQFF
TRBD2	TRBJ2-3	TRBV3-1	few	TGTGCCAGCAGCCAGTATAGCGGGGGTAGCACAGATACGCAGTATTTT	CASSQYSGGSTDTQYF
NA	TRBJ1-5	TRBV3-1	NA	TGTGCCAGCAGCCAAGCCTGGAATCAGCCCCAGCATTTT	CASSQAWNQPQHF
NA	TRBJ2-5	TRBV5-1	few	TGCGCCAGCAGCCCCAGTAATAGCTTACCCCCGTACCAAGAGACCCAGTACTTC	CASSPSNSLPPYQETQYF
NA	TRBJ2-2	TRBV11-2	NA	TGTGCCAGCAGCGGGGACTTCGGGGAGCTGTTTTTT	CASSGDFGELFF
TRBD2	TRBJ2-2	TRBV29-1	NA	TGCAGCGTGAGGGGACTAGCGGAGAGGACCGGGGAGCTGTTTTTT	CSVRGLAERTGELFF
NA	TRBJ1-1	TRBV7-9	few	TGTGCCAGCAGCTTGGTGGAGGACACTGAAGCTTTCTTT	CASSLVEDTEAFF
TRBD2	TRBJ2-7	TRBV20-1	many	TGCAGTGCTAGATACTTAGCGGGGAAATACGAGCAGTACTTC	CSARYLAGKYEQYF
NA	TRBJ2-3	TRBV5-5	few	TGTGCCAGCAGCCGTGGGCCCTCTTTCACAGATACGCAGTATTTT	CASSRGPSFTDTQYF
NA	TRBJ2-5	TRBV20-1	NA	TGCAGTGCTGAACGGAGAGGACAAGAGACCCAGTACTTC	CSAERRGQETQYF
TRBD2	TRBJ2-2	TRBV9	once	TGTGCCAGCAGCGTAGAACTAGCGGGAGCGAACACCGGGGAGCTGTTTTTT	CASSVELAGANTGELFF
NA	TRBJ1-5	TRBV28	few	TGTGCCAGCAGTTTGTTGGTCGGACAGCCCCAGCATTTT	CASSLLVGQPQHF
TRBD2	TRBJ2-7	TRBV7-2	few	TGCACCAGCGGCTTGGGACTAGCGGGAGGCGAGCAGTACTTC	CTSGLGLAGGEQYF
TRBD2	TRBJ2-1	TRBV3-1	NA	TGTGCCAGCTGCCAAGACCGGACTAGCGGGGAGAATGAGCAGTTCTTC	CASCQDRTSGENEQFF
TRBD1	TRBJ2-5	TRBV6-2/TRBV6-3	NA	TGTGCCAGCAGTGATCGTCCCCGGGACAGGGTGGGAGAGACCCAGTACTTC	CASSDRPRDRVGETQYF
TRBD2	TRBJ2-1	TRBV20-1	NA	TGCAGTGCCCCCCGACTAGCGGGATCTTACAATGAGCAGTTCTTC	CSAPRLAGSYNEQFF
TRBD1	TRBJ1-4	TRBV6-1	NA	TGTGCCAGCAGTGAGCCAGGGGGTTTAGGCGAAAAACTGTTTTTT	CASSEPGGLGEKLFF
NA	TRBJ2-7	TRBV12-3/TRBV12-4	NA	TGTGCCAGCAGTTTTGCTCAGACTTACGAGCAGTACTTC	CASSFAQTYEQYF
NA	TRBJ1-2	TRBV27	NA	TGTGCCAGCAGTTTTGCCACCGACGGCTTATATGGCTACACCTTC	CASSFATDGLYGYTF